This entry lists 4 T cell receptor beta chains sequenced from one sample in a study of CD8 T cells in ankylosing spondylitis. A single record per CDR3 protein comes from TCRdb applying MiXCR to the 5' RACE reads. The sample consists of about 340,000 distinct CDR3 sequences, approximately 15% of them appearing once. What was sequenced was blood, either unsorted or a sorted T cell fraction (not recorded which). These receptors were collected from a male donor with ankylosing spondylitis or in good health (not recorded which).

The chain combines TRBV4-2 with TRBJ2-3, with TRBD2 matching over 8 bases. This CDR3 comprises 16 residues. Trimming at V came to 4 bases and at J to 3 bases, leaving 9 bases not matched to a gene. CDR1 and CDR2 (germline): LGHNA, YNFKEQ. CDR3 in amino acids: CASSRESSGNTDTQYF. CDR3 bases: TGTGCCAGCAGCCGAGAAAGTAGCGGGAATACAGATACGCAGTATTTT.

J is TRBJ1-4 and V is TRBV11-2; no reliable D call. The CDR3 is 16 residues long. Trimming took 1 base from V and 7 from J, leaving 16 bases between them. Per germline, CDR1 SGHAT and CDR2 FQNNGV. The CDR3 nucleotides are TGTGCCAGCAGCTTAGGCCGGGCCGGATGGGGTGAAAAACTGTTTTTT. Translated, it gives CASSLGRAGWGEKLFF. The full variable domain, with the rest looked up from reference TRBV11-2 and TRBJ1-4, is EAGVAQSPRYKIIEKRQSVAFWCNPISGHATLYWYQQILGQGPKLLIQFQNNGVVDDSQLPKDRFSAERLKGVDSTLKIQPAKLEDSAVYLCASSLGRAGWGEKLFFGSGTQLSVL.

This clonotype occurred a few times. The chain has TRBV12-3 or TRBV12-4 and TRBJ2-2, with TRBD2 identical over 8 bases. With V trimmed by 7 bases and J by 1 base, 8 bases remained unmatched. This CDR3 is 16 amino acids long. The chain's CDR3 is CASISRAGGNTGELFF. The CDR3 DNA is TGTGCCAGCATCTCAAGGGCGGGAGGGAACACCGGGGAGCTGTTTTTT.

This clonotype was observed a few times. The J gene is TRBJ1-5, the V gene TRBV5-6, with D maybe TRBD1 (5 bases). Germline-derived CDR1 and CDR2 are SGHDT and YYEEEE. Trimming removed 4 bases at V and 1 base at J, with 12 bases between. The CDR3 consists of 15 residues. The CDR3 loop is CASSLGGWSNQPQHF. The CDR3 DNA follows: TGTGCCAGCAGCCTGGGGGGTTGGAGCAATCAGCCCCAGCATTTT. Filled out from reference TRBV5-6 and TRBJ1-5, the complete variable domain reads DAGVTQSPTHLIKTRGQQVTLRCSPKSGHDTVSWYQQALGQGPQFIFQYYEEEERQRGNFPDRFSGHQFPNYSSELNVNALLLGDSALYLCASSLGGWSNQPQHFGDGTRLSIL.